What follows describes a single T cell receptor beta chain. The same CDR3 is also encoded by other DNA sequences in this sample. Some clones are missing from TCRdb's copy, which holds only in-frame ones; the method was immunoSEQ multiplex PCR. The repertoire holds about 2.3 million clones, with just over 90% as singletons. Germline V gene data show CDR1 as SGDLS and CDR2 as YYNGEE. This CDR3 spans 14 amino acids. V was pared by 0 bases and J by 1 base, with 7 bases between. These data originate in a study of shared clonotypes between healthy human individuals. This chain connects TRBV9 to TRBJ2-5, with D unresolved. This clonotype originated in a man in his late teens or twenties in good health. Some clones in this sample may be carry-over from other donors' samples. Sequencing was done on a sample of naive CD4+ T cells from PBMCs. Subset denoted: CD45RA+ positively selected. The CDR3 DNA is TGTGCCAGCAGCGTAGCAACTGCCCAAGAGACCCAGTACTTC. Protein sequence: CASSVATAQETQYF.